This entry describes one T cell receptor beta chain. What it binds is not known. This entry comes from a study of cytomegalovirus exposure and HLA in healthy donors. Study-level results: Three of the chains that were CMV-associated were confirmed in vitro to be specific for CMV antigens. For cytomegalovirus status, the classifier reportedly gave diagnoses with high specificity and sensitivity.

The donors were in the approximately 120-subject validation cohort, distinct from the roughly 720-subject first cohort. Profiled with immunoSEQ multiplex PCR; TCRdb holds only in-frame clones, not every one. Counted here are some 220,000 clones, about nine tenths occurring once; the ten biggest clones make up around 1%. There are 14 residues in the CDR3. V lost 6 bases, J lost 4 bases, and 6 bases stayed unmatched. The clonotype was recovered from a woman younger than 35 in good health and CMV-seronegative. The sequenced sample consisted of PBMCs. V gene TRBV23-1 combines with J gene TRBJ2-1; TRBD1 agrees at 7 bases. TRBV23-1 counts as an open reading frame of uncertain function. CDR3 residues: CASRLGQRYNEQFF. The CDR3 DNA sequence: TGCGCCAGCAGACTGGGACAGCGTTACAATGAGCAGTTCTTC.